Listed here is a single T cell receptor (beta chain). Its antigen remains unidentified. The ends lost 0 bases at V and 7 bases at J; junction bases unmatched: 13. CDR1 and CDR2 from the germline V gene are LGHNA and YNFKEQ. The CDR3 is 17 residues long. This entry comes from a study of CD8+ T cells in alopecia areata. Study-level points and caveats: Especially in alopecia totalis/universalis, lesional scalp showed greater clonality than normal scalp did. Compared with mice, patients displayed less clear TCR sharing, possibly for HLA-related reasons.

RNA was extracted and reverse transcribed into cDNA as the sequencing template. Using immunoSEQ multiplex PCR, the repertoire was profiled, and TCRdb retains in-frame clones only, with some absent. The sample records about 110,000 clones, almost 60% being singletons. Both CD4+ and CD8+ T cells were separated by sorting PBMCs. This clonotype was obtained from a human donor in good health. V and J are TRBV4-2 and TRBJ2-5; TRBD2 agrees at 8 bases. Sequencing was done on a sample of CD8+ T cells sorted from blood. CDR3 nucleotides: TGTGCCAGCAGCCAAGAGTCCTCGGGGGGGCCATTCGGGACCCAGTACTTC. Translation gives CASSQESSGGPFGTQYF.